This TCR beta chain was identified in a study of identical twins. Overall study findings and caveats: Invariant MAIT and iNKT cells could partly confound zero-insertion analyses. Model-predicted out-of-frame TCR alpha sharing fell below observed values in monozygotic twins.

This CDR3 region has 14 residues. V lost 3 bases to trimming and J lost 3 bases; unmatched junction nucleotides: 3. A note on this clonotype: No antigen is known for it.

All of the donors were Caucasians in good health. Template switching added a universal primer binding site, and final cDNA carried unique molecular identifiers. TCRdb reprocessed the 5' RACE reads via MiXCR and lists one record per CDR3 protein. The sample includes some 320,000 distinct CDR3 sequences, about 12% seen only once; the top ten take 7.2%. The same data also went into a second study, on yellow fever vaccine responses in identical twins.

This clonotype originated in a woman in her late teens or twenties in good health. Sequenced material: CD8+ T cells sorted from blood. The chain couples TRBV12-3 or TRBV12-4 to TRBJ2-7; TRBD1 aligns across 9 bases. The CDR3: CASSFGTGFYEQYF. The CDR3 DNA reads TGTGCCAGCAGTTTTGGGACAGGGTTCTACGAGCAGTACTTC.